Listed below are T cell receptor beta chains from one sample, sequenced in a study of CD8 T cells in Susac syndrome. From the immunoSEQ multiplex PCR reads, TCRdb called clonotypes with MiXCR, one entry per CDR3 protein. The table has approximately 190,000 distinct CDR3 sequences, around 95% seen once. The sequencing sample was made of CD4+ T cells from PBMCs. The receptor set was obtained from a human donor with Susac syndrome. Both conserved end residues are part of each CDR3. Fields, in order: D gene, clone size, V gene, J gene, CDR3 protein, CDR3 DNA. The D gene is left open where the match is weak. Only some rows state a clone size, as once, few, many or a class for expanded clones.

TRBD1	-	TRBV5-6	TRBJ1-5	CASSLGQGARDQPQHF	TGTGCCAGCAGCTTAGGACAGGGGGCGAGGGATCAGCCCCAGCATTTT
TRBD1	-	TRBV19	TRBJ1-2	CATGQTGEWYGYTF	TGTGCCACCGGTCAGACAGGGGAATGGTATGGCTACACCTTC
TRBD1	-	TRBV28	TRBJ2-2	CASSPGGQGALGELFF	TGTGCCAGCAGTCCTGGAGGACAGGGGGCTTTGGGGGAGCTGTTTTTT
-	-	TRBV6-5	TRBJ2-1	CASSGRLTSYNEQFF	TGTGCCAGCAGTGGCAGACTAACGTCCTACAATGAGCAGTTCTTC
-	-	TRBV20-1	TRBJ2-1	CSASLLAQHKLNNEQFF	TGCAGTGCTAGCCTACTAGCCCAACACAAGCTGAACAATGAGCAGTTCTTC
-	-	TRBV19	TRBJ1-1	CASTQQRGTEAFF	TGTGCCAGTACCCAACAGAGAGGCACTGAAGCTTTCTTT
TRBD1	-	TRBV30	TRBJ2-2	CAWSRTGKAGELFF	TGTGCCTGGAGCCGGACAGGGAAGGCCGGGGAGCTGTTTTTT
TRBD1	-	TRBV28	TRBJ2-7	CASSDVGQGKFGQYF	TGTGCCAGCAGTGACGTGGGACAGGGAAAGTTTGGGCAGTACTTC
-	-	TRBV7-2	TRBJ1-2	CASSFEGGSGYTF	TGTGCCAGCAGCTTCGAGGGAGGAAGTGGCTACACCTTC
TRBD2	-	TRBV2	TRBJ2-5	CASRETSGGTGTQYF	TGTGCCAGCAGAGAGACTAGCGGGGGGACAGGGACCCAGTACTTC
-	-	TRBV20-1	TRBJ2-1	CSAGGWANEQFF	TGCAGTGCTGGGGGGTGGGCCAATGAGCAGTTCTTC
TRBD2	-	TRBV3-1	TRBJ2-7	CASSQVPSGGSEQYF	TGTGCCAGCAGCCAAGTCCCTAGCGGGGGATCCGAGCAGTACTTC
TRBD2	-	TRBV29-1	TRBJ2-1	CSVELAAYNEQFF	TGCAGCGTTGAACTAGCGGCCTACAATGAGCAGTTCTTC
TRBD1	-	TRBV5-4	TRBJ2-5	CASSLAYRGPKETQYF	TGTGCCAGCAGCTTGGCCTACAGGGGCCCTAAAGAGACCCAGTACTTC
TRBD2	-	TRBV7-2	TRBJ2-5	CASSLVSGGALTQYF	TGTGCCAGCAGCTTAGTTAGCGGGGGGGCGCTGACCCAGTACTTC
-	-	TRBV28	TRBJ2-1	CAILDRSSYNEQFF	TGTGCCATATTAGACAGGAGCTCCTACAATGAGCAGTTCTTC
-	-	TRBV5-6	TRBJ2-3	CASSLVARKGDTQYF	TGTGCCAGCAGCTTGGTGGCCAGAAAGGGAGATACGCAGTATTTT
TRBD1	once	TRBV20-1	TRBJ1-5	CSARAPGQGYQPQHF	TGCAGTGCTAGAGCACCGGGACAGGGGTATCAGCCCCAGCATTTT
TRBD1	-	TRBV5-1	TRBJ2-6	CASSPRQGGSSGANVLTF	TGCGCCAGCAGCCCACGACAGGGGGGGAGCTCTGGGGCCAACGTCCTGACTTTC
-	-	TRBV12-3/TRBV12-4	TRBJ1-5	CASSLDSRHWQASNQPQHF	TGTGCCAGCAGTTTAGATTCCCGTCATTGGCAAGCTAGCAATCAGCCCCAGCATTTT
-	-	TRBV29-1	TRBJ2-7	CSVEGQDSYEQYF	TGCAGCGTTGAAGGACAGGACAGCTACGAGCAGTACTTC
-	-	TRBV7-9	TRBJ1-6	CASSGAGFNNSPLHF	TGTGCCAGCAGCGGAGCGGGATTTAATAATTCACCCCTCCACTTT
-	-	TRBV4-2	TRBJ2-2	CASSPLRETGELFF	TGTGCCAGCAGCCCGTTAAGGGAAACCGGGGAGCTGTTTTTT
TRBD2	-	TRBV28	TRBJ2-1	CASSQTGGLANNEQFF	TGTGCCAGCAGTCAAACAGGCGGACTAGCGAACAATGAGCAGTTCTTC
-	-	TRBV28	TRBJ1-2	CASSFQGSDYGYTF	TGTGCCAGCAGTTTCCAGGGGTCTGACTATGGCTACACCTTC
-	-	TRBV6-2/TRBV6-3	TRBJ2-1	CASSYPLGEQFF	TGTGCCAGCAGTTACCCCCTGGGTGAGCAGTTCTTC
-	once	TRBV18	TRBJ1-5	CASSRQENQPQHF	TGTGCCAGCTCACGACAGGAAAATCAGCCCCAGCATTTT
-	-	TRBV5-6	TRBJ1-6	CASSMGSVSGNSPLHF	TGTGCCAGCAGCATGGGGTCCGTTTCGGGTAATTCACCCCTCCACTTT
TRBD2	-	TRBV6-2/TRBV6-3	TRBJ2-1	CAGGAGAHRFF	TGTGCCGGGGGAGCGGGGGCCCACCGGTTCTTC